This record concerns one T cell receptor beta chain sequence. The antigen is unknown. With a much larger clone just one base away, this may be a read error. Germline CDR1 and CDR2: MDHEN and SYDVKM. The CDR3 covers 12 residues. Time point indicated: newly diagnosed GD, antithyroid drugs for less than 3 months. From RNA extracted from PBMCs, the TCR library was made. The source of the sample is a study of regulatory T cells in long-lasting Graves disease. Study outcomes and limitations: Possibly, too few samples lowered accuracy.

Relying on iRepertoire HTBI primers and Arm-PCR of CDR3 regions, the team built TCR beta libraries. From the multiplex PCR reads, TCRdb called clonotypes with MiXCR, one entry per CDR3 protein. Among approximately 350,000 distinct CDR3 sequences listed, 10% to 15% were seen once. Another study also made use of these data, one on T cells in Graves' hyperthyroidism and ophthalmopathy. That work states: Diagnosis of hyperthyroidism was new in patients aged 18 to 65, and its duration was under 2 months. Investigators excluded patients with uncontrolled infection, other autoimmune disease, pregnancy or lactation.

The V and J genes are TRBV28 and TRBJ2-1; 7 bases match TRBD1. This sequence originates from a woman between 18 and 29 years old with Graves disease. The specimen comprised peripheral blood mononuclear cells (PBMCs), sampled at new diagnosis, from a patient treated with antithyroid drugs. The CDR3 coding sequence is TGTGCCGGCAGTTCCCGGGACAGCAGGCAGTTCTTC. Translating gives CAGSSRDSRQFF.